These 13 T cell receptor beta chains originate from one sample sequenced in a study of human T cells and chemical hapten exposure. Time point reported: pre-sensitization, week 0. The treatment here: therapeutic diphenylcyclopropenone sensitization with weekly scalp DPC. TCRdb re-called the RACE reads through MiXCR, storing one row per CDR3 protein. Among 62,000 or so distinct CDR3 sequences listed, approximately 11% were seen once. Source: whole blood, taken in connection with sensitization to the hapten diphenylcyclopropenone (DPC). Receptor source: a woman aged 50 to 60 with alopecia areata. Some clones in this sample may be carry-over from other donors' samples.

The rearrangement links TRBV6-2 or TRBV6-3 to TRBJ1-1; 7 positions agree with TRBD1. The CDR3 contains 14 residues. V lost 10 bases and J lost 6; bases outside the gene matches: 14. CDR1 is MNHEY, CDR2 SVGEGT, per germline. The CDR3 region has the DNA TGTGCCACCCTACTCCGAAACAGGGGATCTGAAGCTTTCTTT. This gives the protein CATLLRNRGSEAFF.

The rearrangement links TRBV2 to TRBJ2-7; a weak D match, TRBD1 (5 bases). The germline gives CDR1 SNHLY, CDR2 FYNNEI. V was shortened by 3 bases and J by 5 bases, with 14 bases between the two germline ends. This CDR3 is 14 amino acids long. In nucleotides, the CDR3 is TGTGCCAGCAGTGATTGGCAGGGTACCCACGAGCAGTACTTC. This sequence encodes CASSDWQGTHEQYF.

This clonotype was detected ten times or more. CDR3 in DNA: TGTGCCAGCAGTTTCGGGGGCACAGATACGCAGTATTTT. Its translation is CASSFGGTDTQYF. The rearrangement joins TRBV6-6 to TRBJ2-3, with a tentative D call TRBD2 (5 bases). Between the trimmed V and J ends, which lost 4 bases and 1 base, there was a span of 6 bases. CDR1 is MNHNY and CDR2 is SVGAGI in the germline V gene (reference sequence). This CDR3 contains 13 residues.

This clonotype was counted many times. CDR3 sequence (DNA): TGTGCCACCAGCAGAGATGTTACGGGGAACAATGAGCAGTTCTTC. Protein product: CATSRDVTGNNEQFF. The chain employs TRBV15 and TRBJ2-1; TRBD2 is a possible D gene (5 bases). The V and J ends lost 0 bases and 5 bases respectively, with 11 bases between them. The CDR3 has 15 amino acids. Germline loops: CDR1 LNHNV, CDR2 YYDKDF (reference sequence).

The chain recombines TRBV6-1 with TRBJ1-5, with D maybe TRBD1 (5 bases). V was cut by 4 bases and J by 3 bases, with 10 bases left in between. Germline-derived CDR1 and CDR2 are MNHNS and SASEGT. CDR3 length equals 14 residues. The CDR3 sequence is CASSVRGLNQPQHF. The CDR3 DNA follows: TGTGCCAGCAGTGTTCGGGGACTCAATCAGCCCCAGCATTTT.

This clonotype was recorded many times. The chain recombines TRBV30 with TRBJ1-2; tentative D call: TRBD1 (6 bases). CDR1 and CDR2 from the germline V gene are GTSNPN and SVGIG (reference sequence). V was clipped by 2 bases and J by 7 bases, with 14 bases between them. The CDR3 has 13 residues. CDR3 sequence reads: CAWSYKTGSGYTF. For the CDR3, the DNA is TGTGCCTGGAGTTATAAGACAGGCTCTGGCTACACCTTC.

This clonotype showed up many times. V usage is TRBV7-9 and J usage is TRBJ2-3; tentatively, D is TRBD1 or TRBD2 (5 bases each). The ends were cut back, 4 bases at V and 2 bases at J, with 13 bases in the middle. The CDR3 is 15 amino acids. CDR1 and CDR2 (germline): SEHNR, FQNEAQ (reference sequence). This CDR3 reads CASSSYRDHTDTQYF. For the CDR3, the DNA is TGTGCCAGCAGCTCCTACCGGGACCACACAGATACGCAGTATTTT.

This clonotype was counted only a few times. This chain connects TRBV7-2 to TRBJ2-1; TRBD2 might be the D (5 bases). The germline V gene has CDR1 SGHTA and CDR2 FQGNSA. V was shortened by 4 bases and J by 7 bases, with 5 bases between the two germline ends. The CDR3 extends over 11 amino acids. The CDR3 DNA reads TGTGCCAGCAGCTGGACTAATGAGCAGTTCTTC. Amino acids: CASSWTNEQFF.

This clonotype was seen ten or more times. CDR3: CASSKRTSFNYNEQFF. Written as DNA, the CDR3 is TGTGCCAGCAGTAAGAGGACTAGCTTCAACTACAATGAGCAGTTCTTC. This sequence joins TRBV6-4 and TRBJ2-1; 8 nucleotides line up with TRBD2. Germline CDR1 reads MRHNA; CDR2 reads SNTAGT. With V trimmed by 5 bases and J by 3 bases, 9 bases remained unmatched. The CDR3 consists of 16 residues.

This clonotype was found many times. The chain combines TRBV11-2 with TRBJ2-3; 9 bases are shared with TRBD2. This CDR3 is built from 14 residues. CDR1 SGHAT and CDR2 FQNNGV come from the germline V gene. V lost 5 bases and J lost 4; bases outside the gene matches: 4. As DNA, the CDR3 is TGTGCCAGCAGCAAGACTAGCGGATCAGATACGCAGTATTTT. This translates into CASSKTSGSDTQYF.

V usage is TRBV12-3 or TRBV12-4 and J usage is TRBJ1-2, with D unclear. The CDR3 covers 13 residues. With 1 base removed from V and 7 bases from J, the gap between germline ends came to 10 bases. CDR3: CASSLGADRGYTF. The CDR3 nucleotides are TGTGCCAGCAGTTTAGGGGCAGATCGTGGCTACACCTTC.

This clonotype came up a few times. The rearrangement links TRBV4-2 to TRBJ1-4; unclear D gene. The CDR3 is 15 residues long. Looked up from germline, CDR1 is LGHNA and CDR2 is YNFKEQ. Trimming removed 2 bases at V and 0 bases at J, with 7 bases between. CDR3: CASSQSGSTNEKLFF. As DNA, the CDR3 is TGTGCCAGCAGCCAATCAGGATCAACTAATGAAAAACTGTTTTTT.

This clonotype was seen a few times. The CDR3 spells CASSPSTGLAGEQYF. Written as DNA, the CDR3 is TGTGCCAGCAGTCCCTCCACGGGACTAGCTGGCGAGCAGTACTTC. The J gene is TRBJ2-7, the V gene TRBV12-3 or TRBV12-4; 9 bases fit TRBD2. V gave up 5 bases and J gave up 6 bases; unmatched junction bases: 11. The CDR3 runs 15 residues.